The rows below give T cell receptor beta chains drawn from one sample of a study of T cell changes during pregnancy in multiple sclerosis. Sequenced by immunoSEQ multiplex PCR; TCRdb stores in-frame clones only, minus some. This sample has 65,000 to 95,000 clones, with about 92% found just once. The starting material was peripheral blood, obtained after pregnancy. These receptors were collected from a female donor in good health, enrolled as a control in a pregnancy study. The conserved cysteine and the conserved F or W are not part of the CDR3 here. A D gene is named only where the DNA matches it firmly.

d_call	j_call	v_call	cdr3_aa
TRBD1	TRBJ1-4	TRBV7-9	ASGQPGTGDEKLF
TRBD2	TRBJ2-7	TRBV29-1	SFTDRLTSGTGYEQY
TRBD2	TRBJ2-5	TRBV5-5	ASSRTSGRLGETQY
-	TRBJ1-3	TRBV5-4	ASSFPGRNGNTIY
TRBD2	TRBJ2-5	TRBV9	ASSPGLAGGTRQETQY
-	TRBJ2-7	TRBV6-1	ASSGTDGKQY
-	TRBJ1-2	TRBV28	ASGANYGYT
TRBD1	TRBJ1-1	TRBV19	ASSNTGTGMNEAF
TRBD1	TRBJ1-2	TRBV2	ASTGTGNYGYT
-	TRBJ2-7	TRBV27	ASSWTGRDEQY
TRBD1	TRBJ1-2	TRBV27	ASSPDRVYGYT
-	TRBJ1-1	TRBV19	ATRRGNTEAF
TRBD2	TRBJ2-1	TRBV7-6	ASSLASGGVYNEQF
-	TRBJ2-5	TRBV18	ASSPPAVRGTQY
TRBD2	TRBJ2-1	TRBV28	ATVAGGSYNEQF
-	TRBJ1-2	TRBV27	ASSFSGVTNYGYT
TRBD1	TRBJ2-1	TRBV6-1	ASVPGQGNPEEQF
TRBD1	TRBJ2-1	TRBV7-8	ASSPRSSGTGNNEQF
TRBD2	TRBJ2-1	TRBV7-2	ASSKTRGLAGNNEQF
-	TRBJ1-1	TRBV6-5	ASSYSVNSVNTEAF
TRBD2	TRBJ2-3	TRBV19	ASRSGTSLDTQY
-	TRBJ2-3	TRBV6-4	ASSEGTGGDTQY
-	TRBJ2-5	TRBV5-1	ASSLGDQGETQY
-	TRBJ1-2	TRBV27	ASSLRQNYGYT
TRBD1	TRBJ1-4	TRBV28	ASSTTGLNEKLF
-	TRBJ2-7	TRBV5-1	ASSPEVSRREDEQY
TRBD2	TRBJ2-7	TRBV28	ASSLAPRTSTTYEQY
-	TRBJ1-4	TRBV7-9	ASSPDEKLF
-	TRBJ1-5	TRBV4-2	ASSQESRVSKPQH
-	TRBJ2-7	TRBV7-9	ASLRSGTPYEQY
TRBD2	TRBJ2-1	TRBV7-9	ASSLREGGNEQF
-	TRBJ1-5	TRBV27	ASREYLSNQPQH
-	TRBJ2-3	TRBV5-1	ASSLGGRWQY
TRBD1	TRBJ1-5	TRBV28	ASSSTGAMWSNQPQH
-	TRBJ2-7	TRBV11-3	ASSLRGLKSDEQY